This is a list of T cell receptor beta chains from one sample in a study of cytomegalovirus exposure and HLA in healthy donors. Clones were read by immunoSEQ multiplex PCR, and TCRdb kept only the in-frame ones, dropping some. Of about 120,000 clones in the sample, more than 60% were seen once. The source material was PBMCs. Source of these receptors: a woman in her 40s in good health and CMV-seropositive. Each CDR3 is given with its conserved first and last residue. The order of the fields is J gene, D gene, V gene, clone size, CDR3 DNA, CDR3 protein. The D gene is left open where the match is weak. Some rows have no size entry. The others give once, few or many, or a class for an expanded clone.

J gene: TRBJ1-2; D gene: -; V gene: TRBV7-9; clone size: few; CDR3 DNA: TGTGCCAGCCTGGACAGCTCCGGGTCGGGTGGCTATGGCTACACCTTC; CDR3 protein: CASLDSSGSGGYGYTF
J gene: TRBJ1-1; D gene: -; V gene: TRBV19; clone size: few; CDR3 DNA: TGTGCCAGTAGTGTCCTTAACTGGGCTTTCTTT; CDR3 protein: CASSVLNWAFF
J gene: TRBJ1-4; D gene: -; V gene: TRBV6-1; clone size: once; CDR3 DNA: TGTGCCACGCGGCCGACTAATGAAAAACTGTTTTTT; CDR3 protein: CATRPTNEKLFF
J gene: TRBJ1-1; D gene: TRBD1; V gene: TRBV19; clone size: -; CDR3 DNA: TGTGCCAGTAGTAACCCGGGACAGGGGGGTGGCACTGAAGCTTTCTTT; CDR3 protein: CASSNPGQGGGTEAFF
J gene: TRBJ2-1; D gene: TRBD1; V gene: TRBV5-1; clone size: -; CDR3 DNA: TGCGCCAGCAGCTTGGCCCGGACAGGGGGCGCGTACAATGAGCAGTTCTTC; CDR3 protein: CASSLARTGGAYNEQFF
J gene: TRBJ2-3; D gene: TRBD2; V gene: TRBV29-1; clone size: once; CDR3 DNA: TGCAGCGTTGATAGCGGGATGACAGATACGCAGTATTTT; CDR3 protein: CSVDSGMTDTQYF
J gene: TRBJ2-3; D gene: TRBD2; V gene: TRBV27; clone size: -; CDR3 DNA: TGTGCCAGCAGTTTTACTAGCGGAAACACAGATACGCAGTATTTT; CDR3 protein: CASSFTSGNTDTQYF
J gene: TRBJ1-5; D gene: TRBD1; V gene: TRBV6-6; clone size: few; CDR3 DNA: TGTGCCAGCAATCCCCGAGCAACAGGGGGCAATCAGCCCCAGCATTTT; CDR3 protein: CASNPRATGGNQPQHF
J gene: TRBJ2-7; D gene: TRBD2; V gene: TRBV4-3; clone size: -; CDR3 DNA: TGCGCCAGCAGCCAAGAGAAAGCGGGAGAGTCCCACGAGCAGTACTTC; CDR3 protein: CASSQEKAGESHEQYF
J gene: TRBJ1-4; D gene: -; V gene: TRBV29-1; clone size: -; CDR3 DNA: TGCAGCGTTGAAGCGAATGAAAAACTGTTTTTT; CDR3 protein: CSVEANEKLFF
J gene: TRBJ2-7; D gene: TRBD2; V gene: TRBV30; clone size: -; CDR3 DNA: TGTGCCTGGAGTCATACTAGCGGACGTCGAACCTACGAGCAGTACTTC; CDR3 protein: CAWSHTSGRRTYEQYF
J gene: TRBJ2-1; D gene: TRBD2; V gene: TRBV7-9; clone size: -; CDR3 DNA: TGTGCCAGCAGCTCCCGACTAGCGGGGAAAAATGAGCAGTTCTTC; CDR3 protein: CASSSRLAGKNEQFF
J gene: TRBJ2-7; D gene: -; V gene: TRBV7-2; clone size: -; CDR3 DNA: TGTGCCAGCAGCTTACCTGGACTTTACGAGCAGTACTTC; CDR3 protein: CASSLPGLYEQYF
J gene: TRBJ2-5; D gene: TRBD1; V gene: TRBV5-6; clone size: -; CDR3 DNA: TGTGCCAGCAGCTTCCGGGACAGGAGATCGGAGACCCAGTACTTC; CDR3 protein: CASSFRDRRSETQYF